Included here is one T cell receptor (beta chain) sequence, with context. Some clones are missing from TCRdb's copy, which holds only in-frame ones; the method was immunoSEQ multiplex PCR. The table shows tens of thousands of clones, with roughly three quarters occurring only once. This sample is part of a study of T cells in tumors after PD-1 blockade. About the study: Patients had no prior checkpoint blockade, systemic immunosuppressants, or anti-cancer therapy within 4 weeks. Some patients also took daily vismodegib 150 mg during anti-PD-1 treatment. On average, peripheral blood gave around 110,000 TCR templates and over 30,000 unique clonotypes.

With 3 bases removed from V and 4 bases from J, the gap between germline ends came to 9 bases. Germline CDR1 reads KGHSH; CDR2 reads LQKENI. The CDR3 has 13 amino acids. The chain couples TRBV18 to TRBJ1-2; TRBD1 is a possible D gene (5 bases). The sequenced sample was PBMCs, obtained before anti-PD-1 therapy. The TCR was taken from a human donor with advanced basal cell or squamous cell carcinoma (not recorded which). CDR3 in amino acids: CASSPSGLYGYTF. CDR3 sequence (DNA): TGTGCCAGCTCACCCTCAGGGCTCTATGGCTACACCTTC.